This T cell receptor (beta chain) was sequenced for a study of metastatic and nonmetastatic thyroid tumors. Overall study: Repertoires were compared across blood and tumor or nodule tissue from malignant and benign thyroid patients. Study outcomes and limitations: Across blood and tumor, TCR beta diversity in malignant thyroid tumors was reportedly significantly higher than in benign nodules.

The germline gives CDR1 SEHNR, CDR2 FQNEAQ (reference sequence). CDR3 length: 14 residues. Trimming left V 5 bases short and J 7 bases short, with 14 bases between. MiXCR reprocessed the PCR reads for TCRdb. Of about 14,000 clones in the sample, roughly 29% are singletons; the top ten hold around 3.6%. This clone was counted once. Its antigen is undetermined. The entire patient cohort was treatment-naive prior to thyroid surgery. The clonotype originates from a female donor with papillary thyroid cancer or a benign thyroid nodule (not recorded which). Some clones in this sample may be carry-over from other donors' samples. This chain links TRBV7-9 with TRBJ2-2, with D possibly TRBD2 on 6 matching bases. Sequencing was performed on blood. As DNA, the CDR3 is TGTGCCAGCAGCAGCCGACTAGGTTTCGGGGAGCTGTTTTTT. It yields the protein CASSSRLGFGELFF. Supplemented by reference TRBV7-9 and TRBJ2-2, the full variable domain reads DTGVSQNPRHKITKRGQNVTFRCDPISEHNRLYWYRQTLGQGPEFLTYFQNEAQLEKSRLLSDRFSAERPKGSFSTLEIQRTEQGDSAMYLCASSSRLGFGELFFGEGSRLTVL.